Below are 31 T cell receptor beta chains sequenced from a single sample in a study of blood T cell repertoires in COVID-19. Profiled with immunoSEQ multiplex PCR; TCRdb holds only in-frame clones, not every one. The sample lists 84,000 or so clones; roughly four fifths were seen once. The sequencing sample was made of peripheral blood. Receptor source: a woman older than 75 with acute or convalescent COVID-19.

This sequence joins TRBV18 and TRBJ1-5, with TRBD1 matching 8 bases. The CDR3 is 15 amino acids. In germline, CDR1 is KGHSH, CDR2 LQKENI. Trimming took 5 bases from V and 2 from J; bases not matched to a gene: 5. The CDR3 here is CASSATTGGNQPQHF. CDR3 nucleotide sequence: TGTGCCAGCTCAGCAACGACAGGGGGCAATCAGCCCCAGCATTTT.

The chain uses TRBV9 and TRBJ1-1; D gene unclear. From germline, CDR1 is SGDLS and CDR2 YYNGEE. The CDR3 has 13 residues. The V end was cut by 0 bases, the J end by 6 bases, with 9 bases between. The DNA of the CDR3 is TGTGCCAGCAGCGTAGAATTAAGAGCTGAAGCTTTCTTT. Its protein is CASSVELRAEAFF.

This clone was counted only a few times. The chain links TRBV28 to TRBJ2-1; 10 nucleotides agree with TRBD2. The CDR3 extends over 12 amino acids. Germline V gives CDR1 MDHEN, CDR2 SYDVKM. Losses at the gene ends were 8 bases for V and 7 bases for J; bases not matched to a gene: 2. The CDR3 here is CASLAGANEQFF. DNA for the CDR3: TGTGCCAGCCTAGCGGGAGCGAATGAGCAGTTCTTC.

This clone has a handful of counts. The CDR3 sequence: CASRRTGEVGQPQHF. The CDR3 nucleotides read TGTGCCAGCAGGCGAACAGGGGAAGTAGGGCAGCCCCAGCATTTT. The chain is built from TRBV6-5 and TRBJ1-5; TRBD1 matches 7 bases. Germline V gives CDR1 MNHEY, CDR2 SVGAGI. This CDR3 comprises 15 residues. V shed 6 bases and J 7 bases; nucleotides not matched to a gene: 12.

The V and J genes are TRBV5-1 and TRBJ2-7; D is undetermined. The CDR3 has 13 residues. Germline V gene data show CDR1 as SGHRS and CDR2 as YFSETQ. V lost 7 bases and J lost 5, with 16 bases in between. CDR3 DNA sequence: TGCGCCAGCGGCAGCTTGAGGAGTGACGAGCAGTACTTC. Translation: CASGSLRSDEQYF.

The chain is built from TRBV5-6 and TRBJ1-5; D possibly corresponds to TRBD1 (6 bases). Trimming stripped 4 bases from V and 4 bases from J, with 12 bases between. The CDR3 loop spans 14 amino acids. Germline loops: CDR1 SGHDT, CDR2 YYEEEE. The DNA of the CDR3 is TGTGCCAGCAGCAGAGACAGGCTAAATCAGCCCCAGCATTTT. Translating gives CASSRDRLNQPQHF.

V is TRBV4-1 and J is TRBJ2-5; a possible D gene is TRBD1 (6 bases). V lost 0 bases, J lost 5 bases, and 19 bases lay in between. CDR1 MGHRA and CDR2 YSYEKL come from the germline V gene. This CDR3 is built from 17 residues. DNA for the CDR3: TGCGCCAGCAGCCAAGATCAGGGTCAGGGGAGTGGGGAGACCCAGTACTTC. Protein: CASSQDQGQGSGETQYF.

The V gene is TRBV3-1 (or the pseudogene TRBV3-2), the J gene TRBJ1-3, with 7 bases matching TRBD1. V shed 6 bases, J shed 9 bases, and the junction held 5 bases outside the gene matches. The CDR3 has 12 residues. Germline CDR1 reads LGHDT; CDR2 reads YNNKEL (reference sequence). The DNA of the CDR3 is TGTGCCAGCAGAACCCCAGGGGGCACCATATATTTT. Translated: CASRTPGGTIYF.

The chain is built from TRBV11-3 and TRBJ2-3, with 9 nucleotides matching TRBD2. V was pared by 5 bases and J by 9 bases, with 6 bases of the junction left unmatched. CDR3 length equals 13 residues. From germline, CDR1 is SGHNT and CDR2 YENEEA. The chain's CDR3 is CASSMGLAGTQYF. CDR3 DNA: TGTGCCAGCAGCATGGGACTAGCAGGGACGCAGTATTTT.

DNA of the CDR3: TGCGCCAGCAGTGCAACCAGGGGGTCGGGTACTGAAGCTTTCTTT. Residues: CASSATRGSGTEAFF. This chain uses TRBV10-2 with TRBJ1-1; the match to TRBD1 covers 7 bases. J lost 5 bases, V lost 4 bases, and 10 bases had no gene match. This CDR3 region has 15 residues. CDR1 and CDR2 (germline): WSHSY, SAAADI.

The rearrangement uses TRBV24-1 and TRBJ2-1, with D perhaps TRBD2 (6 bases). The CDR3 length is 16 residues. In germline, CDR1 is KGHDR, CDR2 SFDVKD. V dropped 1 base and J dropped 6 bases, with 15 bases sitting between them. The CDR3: CATSDLSGEVSNEQFF. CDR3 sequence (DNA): TGTGCCACCAGTGATTTATCGGGGGAGGTGAGCAATGAGCAGTTCTTC.

The CDR3 region is CASSEGAGANVLTF. As DNA, the CDR3 is TGTGCCAGTAGCGAGGGAGCCGGGGCCAACGTCCTGACTTTC. V and J are TRBV19 and TRBJ2-6, with a possible D match to TRBD2 (5 bases). Trimming removed 6 bases at V and 4 bases at J, with 10 bases between. Germline V lookup: CDR1 LNHDA, CDR2 SQIVND (reference sequence). CDR3 size: 14 residues.

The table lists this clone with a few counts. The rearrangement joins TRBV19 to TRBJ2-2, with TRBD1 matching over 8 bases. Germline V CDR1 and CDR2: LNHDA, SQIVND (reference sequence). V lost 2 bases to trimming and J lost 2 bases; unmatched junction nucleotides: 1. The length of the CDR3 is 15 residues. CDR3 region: CASSITGGNTGELFF. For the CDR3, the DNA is TGTGCCAGTAGTATAACAGGGGGAAACACCGGGGAGCTGTTTTTT. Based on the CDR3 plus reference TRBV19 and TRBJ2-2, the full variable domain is DGGITQSPKYLFRKEGQNVTLSCEQNLNHDAMYWYRQDPGQGLRLIYYSQIVNDFQKGDIAEGYSVSREKKESFPLTVTSAQKNPTAFYLCASSITGGNTGELFFGEGSRLTVL.

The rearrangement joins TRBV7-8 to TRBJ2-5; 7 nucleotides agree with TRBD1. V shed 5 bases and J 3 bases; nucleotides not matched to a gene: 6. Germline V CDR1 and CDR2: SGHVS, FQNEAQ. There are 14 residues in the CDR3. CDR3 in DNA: TGTGCCAGCAGCCTAGGGACAGATAAAGAGACCCAGTACTTC. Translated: CASSLGTDKETQYF.

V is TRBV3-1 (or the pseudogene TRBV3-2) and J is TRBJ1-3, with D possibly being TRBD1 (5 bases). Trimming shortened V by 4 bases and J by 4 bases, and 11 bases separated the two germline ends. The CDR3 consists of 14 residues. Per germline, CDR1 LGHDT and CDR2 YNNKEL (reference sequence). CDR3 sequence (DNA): TGTGCCAGCAGCCCTACGACAGCAGGAAACACCATATATTTT. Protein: CASSPTTAGNTIYF.

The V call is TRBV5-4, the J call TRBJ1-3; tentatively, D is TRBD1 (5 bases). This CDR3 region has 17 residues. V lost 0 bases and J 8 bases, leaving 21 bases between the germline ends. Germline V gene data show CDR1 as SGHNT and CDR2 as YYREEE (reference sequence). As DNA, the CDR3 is TGTGCCAGCAGCTTGGTTGAGCGGCGGGGGGAGGCCCACACCATATATTTT. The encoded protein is CASSLVERRGEAHTIYF. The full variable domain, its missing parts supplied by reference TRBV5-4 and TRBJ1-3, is ETGVTQSPTHLIKTRGQQVTLRCSSQSGHNTVSWYQQALGQGPQFIFQYYREEENGRGNFPPRFSGLQFPNYSSELNVNALELDDSALYLCASSLVERRGEAHTIYFGEGSWLTVV.

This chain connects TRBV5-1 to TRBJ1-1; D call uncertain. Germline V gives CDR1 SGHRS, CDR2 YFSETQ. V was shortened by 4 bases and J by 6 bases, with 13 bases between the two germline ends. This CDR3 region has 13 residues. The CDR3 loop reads CASSASWRAEAFF. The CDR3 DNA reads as TGCGCCAGCAGCGCCTCTTGGAGGGCTGAAGCTTTCTTT. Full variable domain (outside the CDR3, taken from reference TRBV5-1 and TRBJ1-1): KAGVTQTPRYLIKTRGQQVTLSCSPISGHRSVSWYQQTPGQGLQFLFEYFSETQRNKGNFPGRFSGRQFSNSRSEMNVSTLELGDSALYLCASSASWRAEAFFGQGTRLTVV.

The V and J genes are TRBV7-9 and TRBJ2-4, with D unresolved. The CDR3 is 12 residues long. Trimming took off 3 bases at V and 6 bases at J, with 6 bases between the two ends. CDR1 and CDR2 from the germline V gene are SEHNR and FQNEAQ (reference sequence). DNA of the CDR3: TGTGCCAGCAGCTTGATCGGAAACATTCAGTACTTC. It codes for CASSLIGNIQYF.

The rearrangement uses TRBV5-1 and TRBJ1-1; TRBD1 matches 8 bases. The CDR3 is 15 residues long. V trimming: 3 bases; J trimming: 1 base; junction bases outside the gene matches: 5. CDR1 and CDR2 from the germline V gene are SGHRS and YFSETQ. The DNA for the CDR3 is TGCGCCAGCAGCTCCCAGGGGGCATCGAACACTGAAGCTTTCTTT. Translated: CASSSQGASNTEAFF.

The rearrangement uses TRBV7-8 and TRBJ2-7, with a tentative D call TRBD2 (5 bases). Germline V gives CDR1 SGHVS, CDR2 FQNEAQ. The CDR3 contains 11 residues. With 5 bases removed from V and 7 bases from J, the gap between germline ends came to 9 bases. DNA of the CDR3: TGTGCCAGCAGCCCCCGGGAAGAGCAGTACTTC. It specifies CASSPREEQYF.

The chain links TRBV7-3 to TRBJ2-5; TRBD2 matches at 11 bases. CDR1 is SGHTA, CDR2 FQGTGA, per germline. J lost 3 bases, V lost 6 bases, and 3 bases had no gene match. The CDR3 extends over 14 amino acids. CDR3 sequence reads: CASSSGLAEETQYF. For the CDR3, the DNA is TGTGCCAGCAGTTCGGGACTAGCGGAAGAGACCCAGTACTTC.

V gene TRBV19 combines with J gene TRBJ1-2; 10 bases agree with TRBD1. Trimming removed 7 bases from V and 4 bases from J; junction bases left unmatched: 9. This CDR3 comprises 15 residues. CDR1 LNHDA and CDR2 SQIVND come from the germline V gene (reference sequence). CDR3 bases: TGTGCCAGTACCCCGCCGGGACAGGGGTCCTATGGCTACACCTTC. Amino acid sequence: CASTPPGQGSYGYTF. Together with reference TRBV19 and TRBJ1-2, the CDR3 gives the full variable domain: DGGITQSPKYLFRKEGQNVTLSCEQNLNHDAMYWYRQDPGQGLRLIYYSQIVNDFQKGDIAEGYSVSREKKESFPLTVTSAQKNPTAFYLCASTPPGQGSYGYTFGSGTRLTVV.

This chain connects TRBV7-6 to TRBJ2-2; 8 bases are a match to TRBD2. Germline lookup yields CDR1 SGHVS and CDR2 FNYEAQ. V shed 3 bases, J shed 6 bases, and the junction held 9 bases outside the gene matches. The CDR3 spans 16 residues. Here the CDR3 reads CASSLGLAGKAGELFF. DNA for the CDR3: TGTGCCAGCAGCTTGGGCTTAGCGGGAAAGGCCGGGGAGCTGTTTTTT.

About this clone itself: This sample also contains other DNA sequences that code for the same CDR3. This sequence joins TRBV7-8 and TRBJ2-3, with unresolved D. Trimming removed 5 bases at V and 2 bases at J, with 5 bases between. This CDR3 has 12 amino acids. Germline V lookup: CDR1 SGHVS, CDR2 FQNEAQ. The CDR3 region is CASSLSTDTQYF. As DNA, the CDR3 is TGTGCCAGCAGCCTCTCCACAGATACGCAGTATTTT.

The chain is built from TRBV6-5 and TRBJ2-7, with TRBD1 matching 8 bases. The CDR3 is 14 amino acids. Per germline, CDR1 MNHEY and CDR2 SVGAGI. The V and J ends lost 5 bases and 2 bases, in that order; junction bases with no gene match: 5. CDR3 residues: CASSQDRVTYEQYF. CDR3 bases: TGTGCCAGCAGTCAGGACAGGGTCACCTACGAGCAGTACTTC.

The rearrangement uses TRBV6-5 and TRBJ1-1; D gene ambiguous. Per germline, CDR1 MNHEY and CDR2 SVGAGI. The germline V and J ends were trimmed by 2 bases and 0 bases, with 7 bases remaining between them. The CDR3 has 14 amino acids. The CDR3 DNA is TGTGCCAGCAGTTACATGGAGATGAACACTGAAGCTTTCTTT. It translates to CASSYMEMNTEAFF.

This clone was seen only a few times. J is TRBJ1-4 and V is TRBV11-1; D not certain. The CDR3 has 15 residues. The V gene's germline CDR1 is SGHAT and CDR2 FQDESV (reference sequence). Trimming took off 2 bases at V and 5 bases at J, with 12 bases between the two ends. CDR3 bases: TGTGCCAGCAGCTTAAGGAGGAACCCGAATGAAAAACTGTTTTTT. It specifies CASSLRRNPNEKLFF.

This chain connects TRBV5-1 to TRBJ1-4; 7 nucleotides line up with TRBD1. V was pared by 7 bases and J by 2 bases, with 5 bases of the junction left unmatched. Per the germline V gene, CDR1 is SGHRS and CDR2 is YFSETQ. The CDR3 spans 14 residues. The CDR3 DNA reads TGCGCCAGCGCCCTGGACAGGACTAATGAAAAACTGTTTTTT. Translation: CASALDRTNEKLFF. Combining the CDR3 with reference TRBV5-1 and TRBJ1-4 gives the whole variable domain KAGVTQTPRYLIKTRGQQVTLSCSPISGHRSVSWYQQTPGQGLQFLFEYFSETQRNKGNFPGRFSGRQFSNSRSEMNVSTLELGDSALYLCASALDRTNEKLFFGSGTQLSVL.

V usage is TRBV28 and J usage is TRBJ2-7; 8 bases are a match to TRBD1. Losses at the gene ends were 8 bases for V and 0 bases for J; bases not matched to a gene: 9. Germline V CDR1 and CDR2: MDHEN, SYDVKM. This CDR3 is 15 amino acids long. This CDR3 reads CASDDRDRSSYEQYF. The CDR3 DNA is TGTGCCAGCGACGACAGGGACAGGAGCTCCTACGAGCAGTACTTC.

The CDR3 DNA reads as TGTGCCAGCCGTCTCACGAGCGGGAGTGGTAGTGAGCAGTTCTTC. It is translated as CASRLTSGSGSEQFF. V is TRBV6-5 and J is TRBJ2-1, with 8 bases that match TRBD2. This CDR3 comprises 15 residues. Germline V lookup: CDR1 MNHEY, CDR2 SVGAGI. The junction had 15 bases not matched to a gene; V was cut back by 8 bases and J by 9 bases.

The CDR3 spells CASSVENRGNTEAFF. The CDR3 nucleotides are TGTGCCAGCAGCGTAGAGAATAGGGGGAACACTGAAGCTTTCTTT. The chain joins TRBV9 to TRBJ1-1; a weak D match, TRBD1 (5 bases). Trimming cost V 0 bases and J 1 base, with 10 bases left between them. Germline V CDR1 and CDR2: SGDLS, YYNGEE. The CDR3 is made up of 15 amino acids. Supplemented by reference TRBV9 and TRBJ1-1, the full variable domain reads DSGVTQTPKHLITATGQRVTLRCSPRSGDLSVYWYQQSLDQGLQFLIQYYNGEERAKGNILERFSAQQFPDLHSELNLSSLELGDSALYFCASSVENRGNTEAFFGQGTRLTVV.